The 32 T cell receptor beta chains reported below all come from one sample, sequenced in a study of T-cell memory formation after mild COVID-19. TCRdb reprocessed the 5' RACE reads with MiXCR, giving one entry per CDR3 protein. The sample shows some 260,000 distinct CDR3 sequences, 15% to 20% of them seen only once. The sequenced material came from PBMCs or a T cell subset sorted from them (not recorded which). Every receptor here comes from a man aged 18-30 years who had mild COVID-19 (a few samples of this study predate the infection). Cell type and time point are not known.

This chain links TRBV20-1 with TRBJ2-3; 8 bases are a match to TRBD2. Looked up from germline, CDR1 is DFQATT and CDR2 is SNEGSKA (reference sequence). The CDR3 has 13 residues. CDR3 DNA: TGCACCCCCTTCGGGGGGGGCACAGATACGCAGTATTTT. Its protein product is CTPFGGGTDTQYF.

This clonotype came up a few times. CDR3 sequence: CASSLDADSPLHF. Written as DNA, the CDR3 is TGTGCCAGCAGCTTAGATGCGGATTCACCCCTCCACTTT. This chain connects TRBV7-9 to TRBJ1-6; D is unclear. V lost 1 base to trimming and J lost 8 bases, with 6 bases between them. CDR3 length: 13 amino acids. Germline V gene lookup returns CDR1 SEHNR and CDR2 FQNEAQ (reference sequence).

The chain uses TRBV20-1 and TRBJ1-4; TRBD1 agrees at 7 bases. V dropped 5 bases and J dropped 7; count of bases not matched to a gene: 7. CDR3 length: 13 amino acids. The germline V gene has CDR1 DFQATT and CDR2 SNEGSKA (reference sequence). CDR3 in amino acids: CSALRGGSEKLFF. Written as DNA, the CDR3 is TGCAGTGCTCTCAGGGGGGGTTCTGAAAAACTGTTTTTT.

V is TRBV20-1 and J is TRBJ1-1; D remains ambiguous. V lost 0 bases and J lost 1, with 9 bases in between. From germline, CDR1 is DFQATT and CDR2 SNEGSKA (reference sequence). This CDR3 is built from 14 residues. In DNA, the CDR3 is TGCAGTGCTAGAGATCGACGGGGGAACACTGAAGCTTTCTTT. Translating it yields CSARDRRGNTEAFF.

The chain combines TRBV30 with TRBJ2-7; 10 bases match TRBD2. The V segment lost 8 bases and the J segment 2 bases; nucleotides outside the gene matches: 6. The germline V gene has CDR1 GTSNPN and CDR2 SVGIG (reference sequence). The CDR3 has 13 residues. The CDR3 here is CATQRGGAYEQYF. DNA for the CDR3: TGTGCCACCCAGCGGGGGGGGGCCTACGAGCAGTACTTC.

The V and J genes are TRBV5-1 and TRBJ1-2; 7 nucleotides line up with TRBD1. This CDR3 contains 16 residues. J lost 4 bases, V lost 4 bases, and 13 bases had no gene match. Germline CDR1 SGHRS, CDR2 YFSETQ. The CDR3 loop reads CASSPGRGGEGYGYTF. As DNA, the CDR3 is TGCGCCAGCAGCCCCGGCCGAGGGGGCGAGGGCTATGGCTACACCTTC. Together with reference TRBV5-1 and TRBJ1-2, the CDR3 gives the full variable domain: KAGVTQTPRYLIKTRGQQVTLSCSPISGHRSVSWYQQTPGQGLQFLFEYFSETQRNKGNFPGRFSGRQFSNSRSEMNVSTLELGDSALYLCASSPGRGGEGYGYTFGSGTRLTVV.

The J gene is TRBJ2-2, the V gene TRBV4-3, with D perhaps matching TRBD2 (6 bases). The germline gives CDR1 LGHNA, CDR2 YSLEER. V shed 0 bases and J shed 15 bases, with 14 bases lying between them. The CDR3 totals 13 residues. Here the CDR3 reads CASSQDVAGSMFF. CDR3 DNA: TGCGCCAGCAGCCAAGATGTTGCGGGGTCGATGTTTTTT.

This clonotype was recorded a few times. The V and J genes are TRBV20-1 and TRBJ2-5, with 9 bases matching TRBD1. J gave up 3 bases and V 5 bases, and 10 bases lay outside the gene matches. Germline-derived CDR1 and CDR2 are DFQATT and SNEGSKA (reference sequence). The CDR3 totals 15 residues. For the CDR3, the DNA is TGCAGTGCTTTGATAGGGCGGGACAGGGAAGAGACCCAGTACTTC. This sequence encodes CSALIGRDREETQYF.

V gene TRBV7-2 combines with J gene TRBJ1-5; unclear D gene. V was trimmed by 5 bases and J by 6 bases, leaving 11 bases between them. Germline values: CDR1 SGHTA, CDR2 FQGNSA. This CDR3 spans 13 amino acids. The CDR3 bases are TGTGCCAGCAGCACGCAAGAAGGTCAGCCCCAGCATTTT. This gives the protein CASSTQEGQPQHF.

The chain has TRBV20-1 and TRBJ2-3; 9 bases map to TRBD1. Germline CDR1 is DFQATT and CDR2 is SNEGSKA (reference sequence). J lost 4 bases, V lost 5 bases, and 4 bases had no gene match. The CDR3 has 13 residues. The CDR3 sequence is CSAARQGADTQYF. CDR3 nucleotides: TGCAGTGCTGCCCGACAGGGGGCAGATACGCAGTATTTT.

This chain uses TRBV5-4 with TRBJ2-1; TRBD2 aligns across 10 bases. Trimming removed 3 bases from V and 4 bases from J; junction bases left unmatched: 1. Germline values: CDR1 SGHNT, CDR2 YYREEE (reference sequence). CDR3 size: 14 residues. CDR3 protein: CASSSLAGYNEQFF. CDR3 in DNA: TGTGCCAGCAGCTCACTAGCGGGATACAATGAGCAGTTCTTC.

This clonotype was observed at least ten times. This chain links TRBV5-1 with TRBJ2-2, with 9 positions matching TRBD1. This CDR3 is 15 amino acids long. Germline V gives CDR1 SGHRS, CDR2 YFSETQ. V trimming: 4 bases; J trimming: 4 bases; junction bases outside the gene matches: 5. The CDR3 here is CASSPDRGITGELFF. CDR3 bases: TGCGCCAGCAGCCCGGACAGGGGTATCACCGGGGAGCTGTTTTTT.

This clonotype was counted between two and nine times. The chain combines TRBV20-1 with TRBJ2-1; 11 bases agree with TRBD2. V gave up 0 bases and J gave up 13 bases; unmatched junction bases: 5. The CDR3 consists of 13 residues. Looked up from germline, CDR1 is DFQATT and CDR2 is SNEGSKA (reference sequence). CDR3 DNA sequence: TGCAGTGCTAGAGACGGACTAGCGGGCTCTCAGTTCTTC. Its protein is CSARDGLAGSQFF.

In DNA, the CDR3 is TGTGCCAGCACGCGGGGGAATGGTCCAGATACGCAGTATTTT. Amino acid sequence: CASTRGNGPDTQYF. The V gene is TRBV9, the J gene TRBJ2-3, with 7 bases fitting TRBD2. V lost 6 bases to trimming and J lost 4 bases; unmatched junction nucleotides: 8. The CDR3 covers 14 residues. The germline V gene has CDR1 SGDLS and CDR2 YYNGEE.

Only a few counts were recorded for this clonotype. The chain uses TRBV7-2 and TRBJ1-2; a possible D gene is TRBD1 (6 bases). The CDR3 runs 15 residues. Germline loops: CDR1 SGHTA, CDR2 FQGNSA. V was clipped by 5 bases and J by 6 bases, with 19 bases between them. The CDR3 DNA reads as TGTGCCAGCAGCCGCCGTGGAGACGGGGGCAATGGCTACACCTTC. Translated, it gives CASSRRGDGGNGYTF.

The J gene is TRBJ2-7, the V gene TRBV19; 9 nucleotides match TRBD1. CDR3 size: 15 residues. Germline V gives CDR1 LNHDA, CDR2 SQIVND (reference sequence). V shed 7 bases and J 4 bases; nucleotides not matched to a gene: 11. The CDR3 spells CASKKWGQGQYEQYF. The CDR3 DNA is TGTGCCAGTAAGAAGTGGGGACAGGGTCAATACGAGCAGTACTTC.

The chain carries TRBV6-5 and TRBJ2-5, with D perhaps TRBD1 or TRBD2 (5 bases each). CDR1 and CDR2 from the germline V gene are MNHEY and SVGAGI. Trimming stripped 7 bases from V and 5 bases from J, with 17 bases between. This CDR3 spans 14 amino acids. In DNA, the CDR3 is TGTGCCAGCACCTCATTCGGGGCCGGGGAGACCCAGTACTTC. It is translated as CASTSFGAGETQYF.

This chain joins TRBV10-3 and TRBJ1-3, with D possibly TRBD1 on 6 matching bases. V lost 5 bases and J lost 3, with 20 bases in between. Looked up from germline, CDR1 is ENHRY and CDR2 is SYGVKD. The CDR3 has 17 residues. CDR3 sequence: CAISPRGPGRSGNTIYF. CDR3 sequence (DNA): TGTGCCATCAGTCCCCGGGGGCCCGGGAGGAGTGGAAACACCATATATTTT.

This clonotype has more than one count but fewer than ten. This chain connects TRBV20-1 to TRBJ1-1; a possible D gene is TRBD1 (5 bases). The CDR3 loop spans 14 amino acids. The germline CDR1 and CDR2 sequences are DFQATT and SNEGSKA (reference sequence). Trimming cost V 6 bases and J 2 bases, with 16 bases left between them. CDR3: CSASRTGGNTEAFF. CDR3 nucleotide sequence: TGCAGTGCAAGCAGAACCGGGGGAAACACTGAAGCTTTCTTT.

This clonotype was detected only once. J is TRBJ1-1 and V is TRBV20-1, with D perhaps matching TRBD1 (5 bases). The V end lost 4 bases, the J end lost 5 bases, and 17 bases lay between the germline ends. The CDR3 length is 14 residues. Per the germline V gene, CDR1 is DFQATT and CDR2 is SNEGSKA (reference sequence). The CDR3 DNA reads TGCAGTGCTATGGGGCAGGGCGGGAAAACTGAAGCTTTCTTT. This sequence encodes CSAMGQGGKTEAFF.

The rearrangement links TRBV3-1 to TRBJ2-5, with TRBD2 matching over 16 bases. Germline V CDR1 and CDR2: LGHDT, YNNKEL (reference sequence). The CDR3 totals 17 residues. Trimming took 4 bases from V and 5 from J; bases not matched to a gene: 7. CDR3 loop: CASSPGTSGGARETQYF. Written as DNA, the CDR3 is TGTGCCAGCAGCCCAGGGACTAGCGGGGGGGCGAGGGAGACCCAGTACTTC.

The chain carries TRBV4-3 and TRBJ2-1, with D possibly called TRBD1 or TRBD2 (5 bases each). Trimming took off 5 bases at V and 8 bases at J, with 19 bases between the two ends. CDR3 length equals 15 residues. From germline, CDR1 is LGHNA and CDR2 YSLEER. CDR3 loop: CASSDIGTGRDEQFF. The CDR3 coding sequence is TGCGCCAGCAGCGACATCGGGACGGGTAGGGATGAGCAGTTCTTC.

This clonotype was seen a few times. The chain has TRBV4-3 and TRBJ2-5; D may be TRBD2 (6 bases). Germline CDR1 and CDR2: LGHNA and YSLEER. This CDR3 comprises 12 residues. Trimming removed 3 bases at V and 5 bases at J, with 7 bases between. This chain's CDR3 is CASSHREETQYF. CDR3 in DNA: TGCGCCAGCAGCCATCGGGAGGAGACCCAGTACTTC.

The table lists this clonotype with a few counts. This chain uses TRBV12-3 or TRBV12-4 with TRBJ1-2, with 7 bases aligning to TRBD1. Germline trimming cut 10 bases from V and 4 bases from J; bases unmatched to any gene: 3. This CDR3 region has 11 residues. The CDR3, as DNA: TGTGCCATCAGGGGGTTCTATGGCTACACCTTC. As protein: CAIRGFYGYTF.

This sequence joins TRBV11-2 and TRBJ2-5; TRBD1 agrees at 9 bases. The germline CDR1 and CDR2 sequences are SGHAT and FQNNGV. The CDR3 runs 14 residues. V was pared by 5 bases and J by 5 bases, with 6 bases of the junction left unmatched. The CDR3 DNA is TGTGCCAGCAGCGTAACAGGGGGCGTTGAGACCCAGTACTTC. Translated: CASSVTGGVETQYF.

This chain uses TRBV4-3 with TRBJ1-1, with no clear D. V lost 4 bases and J 3 bases, leaving 21 bases between the germline ends. This CDR3 is 17 amino acids long. CDR1 and CDR2 (germline): LGHNA, YSLEER. In nucleotides, the CDR3 is TGCGCCAGCAGCCGAGCGAGCACCCACCCTGGGGACACTGAAGCTTTCTTT. This translates into CASSRASTHPGDTEAFF.

This clonotype occurred a few times. The chain employs TRBV5-1 and TRBJ1-1; D is possibly TRBD1 (5 bases). The CDR3 totals 14 residues. Germline lookup yields CDR1 SGHRS and CDR2 YFSETQ. Trimming stripped 5 bases from V and 1 base from J, with 12 bases between. This CDR3 reads CASSYDSTNTEAFF. The CDR3 nucleotides are TGCGCCAGCAGTTACGACAGCACGAACACTGAAGCTTTCTTT.

The chain recombines TRBV7-9 with TRBJ2-3; 9 nucleotides line up with TRBD2. This CDR3 is built from 16 residues. V trimming: 5 bases; J trimming: 4 bases; junction bases outside the gene matches: 10. Germline CDR1 and CDR2: SEHNR and FQNEAQ (reference sequence). The CDR3 loop reads CASSDNLAGAADTQYF. The DNA of the CDR3 is TGTGCCAGCAGCGACAATTTAGCGGGGGCCGCAGATACGCAGTATTTT.

This clonotype was detected a few times. The genes are TRBV12-3 or TRBV12-4 and TRBJ2-1; TRBD1 or TRBD2 may be the D gene (5 bases each). V was cut by 6 bases and J by 6 bases, with 21 bases left in between. This CDR3 comprises 16 residues. The CDR3 is CASSLSQGISANEQFF. CDR3 DNA: TGTGCCAGCAGCCTCTCCCAGGGTATTAGCGCCAATGAGCAGTTCTTC.

A remark on this clonotype: The junction differs from germline at one of its ends, possibly a read error. The gene calls are TRBV7-2 and TRBJ2-3; 7 bases line up with TRBD1. The V gene's germline CDR1 is SGHTA and CDR2 FQGNSA. The CDR3 totals 15 residues. For the CDR3, the DNA is TGTGCCAGCAGCTTAGGGGGGACAGTCACAGATACGCGGTATTTT. This encodes CASSLGGTVTDTRYF.

The chain recombines TRBV18 with TRBJ2-1; 16 nucleotides align to TRBD2. CDR3 length: 18 residues. Germline trimming cut 6 bases from V and 3 bases from J; bases unmatched to any gene: 8. CDR1 and CDR2 (germline): KGHSH, LQKENI. The CDR3 bases are TGTGCCAGCTCGCCCGGGACTAGCGGGGGGGCCCACTACAATGAGCAGTTCTTC. Translation: CASSPGTSGGAHYNEQFF.

This chain joins TRBV7-2 and TRBJ2-2, with D tentatively TRBD2 (5 bases). Germline lookup yields CDR1 SGHTA and CDR2 FQGNSA. V was clipped by 6 bases and J by 6 bases, with 14 bases between them. The CDR3 extends over 14 amino acids. In DNA, the CDR3 is TGTGCCAGCAGTCCAAGGGCCGGGGCCGGGGAGCTGTTTTTT. Protein product: CASSPRAGAGELFF. Supplemented by reference TRBV7-2 and TRBJ2-2, the full variable domain reads GAGVSQSPSNKVTEKGKDVELRCDPISGHTALYWYRQSLGQGLEFLIYFQGNSAPDKSGLPSDRFSAERTGGSVSTLTIQRTQQEDSAVYLCASSPRAGAGELFFGEGSRLTVL.